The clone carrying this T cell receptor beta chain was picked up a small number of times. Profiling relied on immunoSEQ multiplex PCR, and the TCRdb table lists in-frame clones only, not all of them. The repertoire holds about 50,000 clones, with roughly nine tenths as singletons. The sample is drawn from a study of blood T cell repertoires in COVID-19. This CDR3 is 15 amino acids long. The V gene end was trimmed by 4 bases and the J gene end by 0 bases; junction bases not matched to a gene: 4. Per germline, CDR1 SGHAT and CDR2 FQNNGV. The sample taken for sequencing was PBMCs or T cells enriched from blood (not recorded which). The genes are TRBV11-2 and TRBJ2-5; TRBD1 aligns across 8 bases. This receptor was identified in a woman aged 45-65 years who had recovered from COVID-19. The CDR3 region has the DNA TGTGCCAGCAGCTCACAGGGGGAGTACCAAGAGACCCAGTACTTC. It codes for CASSSQGEYQETQYF.